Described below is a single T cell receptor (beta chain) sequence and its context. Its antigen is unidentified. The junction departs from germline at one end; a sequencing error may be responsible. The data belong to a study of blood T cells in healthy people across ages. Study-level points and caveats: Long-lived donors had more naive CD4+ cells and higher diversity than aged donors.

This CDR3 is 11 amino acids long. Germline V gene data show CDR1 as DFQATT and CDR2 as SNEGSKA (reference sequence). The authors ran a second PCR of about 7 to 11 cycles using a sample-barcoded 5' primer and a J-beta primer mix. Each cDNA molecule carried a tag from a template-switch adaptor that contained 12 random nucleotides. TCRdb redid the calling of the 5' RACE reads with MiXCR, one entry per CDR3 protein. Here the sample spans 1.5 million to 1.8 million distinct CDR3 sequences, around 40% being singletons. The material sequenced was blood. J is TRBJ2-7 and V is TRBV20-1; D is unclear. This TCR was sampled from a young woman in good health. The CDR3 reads CRARDVYTQYF. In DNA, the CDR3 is TGCAGGGCTAGAGATGTTTATACCCAGTACTTC.